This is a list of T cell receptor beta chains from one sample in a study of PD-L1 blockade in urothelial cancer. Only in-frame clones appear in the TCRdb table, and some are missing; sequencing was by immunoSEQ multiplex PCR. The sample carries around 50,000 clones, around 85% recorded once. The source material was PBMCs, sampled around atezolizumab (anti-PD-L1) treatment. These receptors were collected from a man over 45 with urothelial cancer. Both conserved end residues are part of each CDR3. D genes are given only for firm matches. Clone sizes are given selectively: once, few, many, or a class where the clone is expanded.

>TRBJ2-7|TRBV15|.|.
CATSTPGHYF
TGTGCCACCAGCACGCCCGGACATTACTTC
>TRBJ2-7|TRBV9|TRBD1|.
CASSPRDRGPQGSTYEQYF
TGTGCCAGCAGCCCCCGGGACAGGGGCCCCCAGGGGTCCACCTACGAGCAGTACTTC
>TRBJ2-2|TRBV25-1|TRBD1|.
CASSVDRGWTGELFF
TGTGCCAGCAGTGTTGACAGGGGCTGGACCGGGGAGCTGTTTTTT
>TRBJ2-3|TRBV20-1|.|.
CSANSVSQYF
TGCAGTGCTAACAGTGTCTCACAGTATTTT
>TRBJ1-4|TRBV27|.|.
CASSLSRRPTNEKLFF
TGTGCCAGCAGTTTAAGTAGGAGGCCAACTAATGAAAAACTGTTTTTT
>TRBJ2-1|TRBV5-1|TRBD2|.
CASSLSASGGFNEQFF
TGCGCCAGCAGCTTGAGCGCTAGCGGGGGTTTTAATGAGCAGTTCTTC
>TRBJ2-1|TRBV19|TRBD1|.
CASSPWDRGRSYNEQFF
TGTGCCAGTAGTCCCTGGGACAGGGGGAGGTCCTACAATGAGCAGTTCTTC
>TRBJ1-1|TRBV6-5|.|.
CASSYSRGDTEAFF
TGTGCCAGCAGTTACTCGCGGGGGGACACTGAAGCTTTCTTT
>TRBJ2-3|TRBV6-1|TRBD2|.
CASRAPSGGPLTQYF
TGTGCCAGCAGGGCACCTAGCGGGGGGCCCCTTACGCAGTATTTT
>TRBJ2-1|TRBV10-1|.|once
CASSESRGGSYNEQFF
TGCGCCAGCAGTGAGTCTAGAGGAGGCTCCTACAATGAGCAGTTCTTC
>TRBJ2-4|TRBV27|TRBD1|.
CASSLGTGSVKNIQYF
TGTGCCAGCAGTTTAGGGACAGGGTCAGTCAAAAACATTCAGTACTTC
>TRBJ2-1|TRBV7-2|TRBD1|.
CASTRQDRDNEQFF
TGTGCCAGCACCCGCCAGGACAGGGACAATGAGCAGTTCTTC
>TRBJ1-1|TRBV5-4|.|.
CASSLDGGTEAFF
TGTGCCAGCAGTCTGGACGGGGGAACTGAAGCTTTCTTT
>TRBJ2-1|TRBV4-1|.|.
CASSQDVLLDEQFF
TGCGCCAGCAGCCAAGATGTCCTACTGGATGAGCAGTTCTTC
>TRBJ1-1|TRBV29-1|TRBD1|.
CSGDRGLNTEAFF
TGCAGCGGGGACAGGGGCTTGAACACTGAAGCTTTCTTT
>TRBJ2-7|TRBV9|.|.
CASSPAGRYEQYF
TGTGCCAGCAGCCCCGCTGGGCGTTACGAGCAGTACTTC
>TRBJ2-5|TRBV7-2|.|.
CASSIRTNRYQETQYF
TGTGCCAGCAGCATCAGGACTAACCGGTACCAAGAGACCCAGTACTTC
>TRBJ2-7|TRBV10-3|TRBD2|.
CAISELAGLYEQYF
TGTGCCATCAGTGAGTTAGCGGGCCTCTACGAGCAGTACTTC
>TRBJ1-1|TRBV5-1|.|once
CASSSRRGDTEVFF
TGCGCCAGCAGCTCCCGCAGGGGTGACACTGAAGTTTTCTTT
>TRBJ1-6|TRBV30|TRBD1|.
CAWTTSGTVGLSSYNSPLHF
TGTGCCTGGACTACCTCCGGGACAGTGGGTCTTAGCTCCTATAATTCACCCCTCCACTTT
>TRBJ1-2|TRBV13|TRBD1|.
CASSLGAGQPYGYTF
TGTGCCAGCAGCTTAGGCGCGGGACAGCCCTATGGCTACACCTTC
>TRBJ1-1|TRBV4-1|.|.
CASSQPGGTEAFF
TGCGCCAGCAGCCAACCCGGGGGGACTGAAGCTTTCTTT
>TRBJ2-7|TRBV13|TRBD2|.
CASSLRTSGVFYEQYF
TGTGCCAGCAGCTTGAGGACTAGCGGGGTCTTTTACGAGCAGTACTTC
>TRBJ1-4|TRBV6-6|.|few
CASSYRRATNEKLFF
TGTGCCAGCAGTTACCGGAGGGCAACTAATGAAAAACTGTTTTTT
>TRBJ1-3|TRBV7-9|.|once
CASSLELSFSGNTIYF
TGTGCCAGCAGCTTAGAGCTTTCCTTCTCTGGAAACACCATATATTTT
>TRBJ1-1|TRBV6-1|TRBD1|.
CASRTQGGMNTEAFF
TGTGCCAGCAGAACGCAGGGGGGCATGAACACTGAAGCTTTCTTT
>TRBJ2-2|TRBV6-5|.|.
CASSYSNERRAGELFF
TGTGCCAGCAGTTACTCGAACGAGCGGCGAGCCGGGGAGCTGTTTTTT
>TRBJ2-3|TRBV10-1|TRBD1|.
CASSDRTGQYDTDTQYF
TGCGCCAGCAGTGACCGGACAGGCCAGTACGACACAGATACGCAGTATTTT
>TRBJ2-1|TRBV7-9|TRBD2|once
CASSYRGGKRRNEQFF
TGTGCCAGCAGCTACCGGGGAGGGAAGAGGAGAAATGAGCAGTTCTTC
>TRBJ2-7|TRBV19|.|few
CASRPRGSYEQYF
TGTGCCAGTAGGCCGAGGGGGTCTTACGAGCAGTACTTC
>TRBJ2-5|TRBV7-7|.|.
CASSLKWGPQETQYF
TGTGCCAGCAGCTTAAAGTGGGGCCCCCAAGAGACCCAGTACTTC
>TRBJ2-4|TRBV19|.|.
CASSNAGLAKNIQYF
TGTGCCAGTAGTAATGCAGGATTAGCCAAAAACATTCAGTACTTC